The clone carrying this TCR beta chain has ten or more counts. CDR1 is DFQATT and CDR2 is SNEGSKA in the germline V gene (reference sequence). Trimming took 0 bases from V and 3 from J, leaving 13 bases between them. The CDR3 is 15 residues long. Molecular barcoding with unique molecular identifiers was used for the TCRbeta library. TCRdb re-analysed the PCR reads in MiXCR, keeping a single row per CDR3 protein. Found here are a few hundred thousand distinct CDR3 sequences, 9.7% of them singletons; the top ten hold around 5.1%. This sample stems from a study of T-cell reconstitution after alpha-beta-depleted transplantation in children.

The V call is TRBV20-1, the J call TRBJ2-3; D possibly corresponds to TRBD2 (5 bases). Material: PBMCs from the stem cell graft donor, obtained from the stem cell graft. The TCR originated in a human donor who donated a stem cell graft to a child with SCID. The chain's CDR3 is CSARDLNGVTDTQYF. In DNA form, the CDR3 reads TGCAGTGCTAGAGATCTGAACGGGGTTACAGATACGCAGTATTTT.